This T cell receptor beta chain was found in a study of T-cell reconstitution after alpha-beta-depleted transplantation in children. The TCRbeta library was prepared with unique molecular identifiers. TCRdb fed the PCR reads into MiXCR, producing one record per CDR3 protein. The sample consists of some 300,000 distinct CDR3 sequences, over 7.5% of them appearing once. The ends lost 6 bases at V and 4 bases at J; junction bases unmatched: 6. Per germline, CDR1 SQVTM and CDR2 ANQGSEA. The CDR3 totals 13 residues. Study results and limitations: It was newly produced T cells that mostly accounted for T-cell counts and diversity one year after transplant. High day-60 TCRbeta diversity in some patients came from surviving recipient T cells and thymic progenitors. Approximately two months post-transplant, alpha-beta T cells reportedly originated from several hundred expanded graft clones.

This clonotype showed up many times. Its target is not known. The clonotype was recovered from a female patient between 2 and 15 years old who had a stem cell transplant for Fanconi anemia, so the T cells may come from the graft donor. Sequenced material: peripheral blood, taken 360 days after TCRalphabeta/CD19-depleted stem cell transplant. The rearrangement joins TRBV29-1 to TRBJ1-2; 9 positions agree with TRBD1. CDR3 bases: TGCAGCGTGTCAGACAGGGGGGTCTATGGCTACACCTTC. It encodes CSVSDRGVYGYTF.